This T cell receptor beta chain came from a study of regulatory T cells in long-lasting Graves disease. This clonotype was counted ten times or more. V lost 0 bases to trimming and J lost 5 bases; unmatched junction nucleotides: 2. The germline V gene encodes CDR1 SGHTA and CDR2 FQGTGA. The CDR3 is 14 amino acids. To make TCR beta libraries, researchers used iRepertoire HTBI primers and Arm-PCR of CDR3 regions. A single record per CDR3 protein comes from TCRdb applying MiXCR to the multiplex PCR reads. The sample has a few hundred thousand distinct CDR3 sequences; over 15% are singletons. The time point here: newly diagnosed GD, antithyroid drugs for less than 3 months. PBMCs were the source of the RNA used for TCR sequencing. The same data also contributed to another study, on T cells in Graves' hyperthyroidism and ophthalmopathy.

V gene TRBV7-3 combines with J gene TRBJ2-7; 9 positions agree with TRBD1. This sequence was found in a man aged 35 to 55 with Graves disease. The source was peripheral blood mononuclear cells (PBMCs), collected at new diagnosis, from a patient treated with antithyroid drugs. The CDR3 spells CASSLTGQGNEQYF. In DNA form, the CDR3 reads TGTGCCAGCAGCTTAACGGGACAGGGCAACGAGCAGTACTTC.